This T cell receptor (beta chain) originates from a study of T cells in tuberculosis. Study-level background: This South African cohort compared adolescents with or without latent tuberculosis against adults with active tuberculosis. General study points: Shorter CDR3-alpha in active tuberculosis partly drove smaller distances. Classification accuracy was roughly 90% (AUROC approximately 0.9) with the GMM-specific repertoire.

Details on this clone: Its target is unknown.

Sequencing used immunoSEQ multiplex PCR; TCRdb keeps in-frame clones, though not all of them. The sample lists some 23,000 clones, roughly 92% occurring once. Trimming cost V 5 bases and J 4 bases, with 14 bases left between them. CDR3 length: 15 residues. Germline CDR1 SEHNR, CDR2 FQNEAQ (reference sequence). Adolescents were screened for latent TB by skin test and IGRA. The TCR comes from a donor under 30 with latent tuberculosis or without tuberculosis infection. Some clones in this sample may be carry-over from other donors' samples. The chain combines TRBV7-9 with TRBJ2-2; weak D call: TRBD1 (5 bases). The sample consisted of PBMCs. The CDR3 region is CASSPHEQGTGELFF. CDR3 nucleotide sequence: TGTGCCAGCAGCCCGCATGAGCAGGGCACCGGGGAGCTGTTTTTT.